The 21 T cell receptor beta chains below were found in one sample sequenced in a study of cytomegalovirus exposure and HLA in healthy donors. Both 60 Vbeta primers and 13 Jbeta primers went into the PCR. Using immunoSEQ multiplex PCR, the repertoire was profiled, and TCRdb retains in-frame clones only, with some absent. The data contain 210,000 or so clones, about 77% of them singletons. Sequencing was done on a sample of PBMCs. The receptors shown here come from a boy aged 5-17 years in good health and CMV-seronegative.

V usage is TRBV2 and J usage is TRBJ2-7; 7 positions match TRBD2. CDR1 is SNHLY and CDR2 is FYNNEI in the germline V gene. With 6 bases clipped from V and 3 bases from J, the junction kept 5 bases outside the gene matches. This CDR3 contains 13 residues. The CDR3 DNA reads TGTGCCAGCAGGGGCGGGAGCGGCTACGAGCAGTACTTC. Translated, it gives CASRGGSGYEQYF.

The J gene is TRBJ2-2, the V gene TRBV19, with D maybe TRBD1 (6 bases). Germline CDR1 and CDR2: LNHDA and SQIVND (reference sequence). The CDR3 spans 16 residues. V was clipped by 4 bases and J by 5 bases, with 17 bases between them. The CDR3, as DNA: TGTGCCAGTAGTACAGGTCAGGGTAGGGGGACCGGGGAGCTGTTTTTT. This translates into CASSTGQGRGTGELFF.

This clone showed up just once. The gene calls are TRBV10-2 and TRBJ1-1; D is unclear. This CDR3 is built from 14 residues. Trimming took 3 bases from V and 4 from J, leaving 12 bases between them. Germline CDR1 is WSHSY and CDR2 is SAAADI. CDR3 loop: CASSDPGFRTEAFF. Written as DNA, the CDR3 is TGCGCCAGCAGTGATCCAGGATTTCGCACTGAAGCTTTCTTT.

The rearrangement uses TRBV19 and TRBJ1-5; possible D gene TRBD1, 6 bases. This CDR3 region has 15 residues. The germline gives CDR1 LNHDA, CDR2 SQIVND (reference sequence). Trimming pared 4 bases from V and 2 bases from J, leaving 12 bases between. As DNA, the CDR3 is TGTGCCAGTAGTAAACTAAGACAGGGCAATCAGCCCCAGCATTTT. It codes for CASSKLRQGNQPQHF.

V is TRBV4-1 and J is TRBJ1-4; the D gene is possibly TRBD1 (6 bases). The CDR3 consists of 18 residues. CDR1 and CDR2 (germline): MGHRA, YSYEKL. V dropped 4 bases and J dropped 8 bases, with 26 bases sitting between them. The CDR3 region has the DNA TGCGCCAGCAGCCCTACATTCCAACCGGACAGACGACGGGAAAAACTGTTTTTT. As protein: CASSPTFQPDRRREKLFF.

This sequence joins TRBV7-3 and TRBJ2-2; TRBD1 matches 7 bases. Per the germline V gene, CDR1 is SGHTA and CDR2 is FQGTGA. The CDR3 covers 13 residues. Trimming took 6 bases from V and 4 from J; bases not matched to a gene: 2. CDR3 residues: CASRTGFTGELFF. DNA for the CDR3: TGTGCCAGCAGGACAGGGTTCACCGGGGAGCTGTTTTTT.

This chain links TRBV11-2 with TRBJ2-7, with TRBD1 identical over 10 bases. With V trimmed by 4 bases and J by 6 bases, 15 bases remained unmatched. CDR3 size: 17 residues. From germline, CDR1 is SGHAT and CDR2 FQNNGV. CDR3 DNA: TGTGCCAGCAGCTCGCGAGTATGGGGACAGGGGACGCCCGAGCAGTACTTC. It codes for CASSSRVWGQGTPEQYF.

The chain is built from TRBV2 and TRBJ2-5; TRBD2 aligns across 7 bases. Trimming removed 7 bases from V and 4 bases from J; junction bases left unmatched: 6. CDR1 and CDR2 (germline): SNHLY, FYNNEI. The CDR3 has 13 amino acids. The CDR3 is CASNRGGVETQYF. The CDR3 region has the DNA TGTGCCAGCAACCGTGGGGGGGTAGAGACCCAGTACTTC.

The chain uses TRBV7-9 and TRBJ1-2, with 8 bases aligning to TRBD1. CDR3 length: 15 residues. Germline CDR1 and CDR2: SEHNR and FQNEAQ (reference sequence). V lost 2 bases to trimming and J lost 8 bases; unmatched junction nucleotides: 10. CDR3 in DNA: TGTGCCAGCAGCTTAATTACGACAGGGGCTAGAGGCTACACCTTC. This sequence encodes CASSLITTGARGYTF.

The genes are TRBV19 and TRBJ1-2; 9 nucleotides align to TRBD1. The CDR3 spans 13 residues. V gave up 9 bases and J gave up 4 bases; unmatched junction bases: 6. The germline V gene encodes CDR1 LNHDA and CDR2 SQIVND (reference sequence). The CDR3 DNA sequence: TGTGCCAGCCGGGACAGGGCTTCCTATGGCTACACCTTC. Encoded protein: CASRDRASYGYTF.

This clone was counted between two and nine times. The chain joins TRBV25-1 to TRBJ1-3; unclear D gene. The V gene's germline CDR1 is MGHDK and CDR2 SYGVNS. The ends were cut back, 5 bases at V and 7 bases at J, with 9 bases in the middle. This CDR3 region has 12 residues. Written as DNA, the CDR3 is TGTGCCAGCAGTCACTATAGGAACACCATATATTTT. This sequence encodes CASSHYRNTIYF.

This chain uses TRBV5-1 with TRBJ1-2; D unresolved. The CDR3 is made up of 14 amino acids. CDR1 and CDR2 from the germline V gene are SGHRS and YFSETQ. Trimming removed 0 bases at V and 4 bases at J, with 10 bases between. As DNA, the CDR3 is TGCGCCAGCAGCTTGGTTCCGGGAGGCTATGGCTACACCTTC. It codes for CASSLVPGGYGYTF. Full variable domain (remainder filled in from reference TRBV5-1 and TRBJ1-2): KAGVTQTPRYLIKTRGQQVTLSCSPISGHRSVSWYQQTPGQGLQFLFEYFSETQRNKGNFPGRFSGRQFSNSRSEMNVSTLELGDSALYLCASSLVPGGYGYTFGSGTRLTVV.

The genes are TRBV7-2 and TRBJ2-3; TRBD2 agrees at 12 bases. The CDR3 consists of 19 residues. In germline, CDR1 is SGHTA, CDR2 FQGNSA. Trimming removed 5 bases from V and 0 bases from J; junction bases left unmatched: 12. This chain's CDR3 is CASSRFGTSGGHSTDTQYF. The CDR3 DNA reads TGTGCCAGCAGCCGCTTCGGAACTAGCGGGGGGCATAGCACAGATACGCAGTATTTT.

The V call is TRBV6-5, the J call TRBJ1-5; unclear D gene. V lost 3 bases to trimming and J lost 0 bases, with 9 bases between them. The CDR3 totals 15 residues. Per germline, CDR1 MNHEY and CDR2 SVGAGI. The CDR3 reads CASSYNRGSNQPQHF. The CDR3, as DNA: TGTGCCAGCAGTTATAATCGGGGTAGCAATCAGCCCCAGCATTTT.

The chain employs TRBV11-2 and TRBJ2-6; 7 positions agree with TRBD1. This CDR3 has 17 amino acids. Per germline, CDR1 SGHAT and CDR2 FQNNGV. Trimming cost V 4 bases and J 4 bases; bases outside gene matches: 10. CDR3 in DNA: TGTGCCAGCAGCTCGTTTAGGGGGCAGGTCGGGGCCAACGTCCTGACTTTC. Its protein product is CASSSFRGQVGANVLTF.

In this sample, this clone turned up a few times. The V and J genes are TRBV2 and TRBJ1-2; 8 bases line up with TRBD1. Germline-derived CDR1 and CDR2 are SNHLY and FYNNEI. The CDR3 runs to 13 residues. V lost 6 bases and J lost 6; bases outside the gene matches: 6. CDR3 sequence (DNA): TGTGCCAGCAGGTCGGACAGGGCACATGGCTACACCTTC. It encodes CASRSDRAHGYTF.

This clone was seen only a few times. V usage is TRBV30 and J usage is TRBJ2-1; tentative D call: TRBD2 (5 bases). Germline V CDR1 and CDR2: GTSNPN, SVGIG (reference sequence). CDR3 size: 11 residues. V lost 8 bases and J 3 bases, leaving 8 bases between the germline ends. DNA of the CDR3: TGTGCCGCGGGCAGCTACAATGAGCAGTTCTTC. Protein product: CAAGSYNEQFF.

The genes are TRBV2 and TRBJ1-2; 7 positions match TRBD1. The CDR3 loop spans 12 amino acids. In germline, CDR1 is SNHLY, CDR2 FYNNEI. Trimming cost V 7 bases and J 8 bases; bases outside gene matches: 7. The CDR3 sequence is CASTTGMEGYTF. CDR3 in DNA: TGTGCCAGCACGACAGGGATGGAAGGCTACACCTTC.

This clone has more than one count but fewer than ten. The rearrangement uses TRBV6-1 and TRBJ1-1, with D perhaps TRBD1 (5 bases). Germline CDR1 and CDR2: MNHNS and SASEGT. This CDR3 is 15 amino acids long. Trimming stripped 7 bases from V and 1 base from J, with 16 bases between. CDR3 nucleotide sequence: TGTGCCAGCAACGAAGTAAGGGGTGGGAACACTGAAGCTTTCTTT. This codes for CASNEVRGGNTEAFF.

The V and J genes are TRBV13 and TRBJ2-2, with no clear D. This CDR3 contains 13 residues. The germline CDR1 and CDR2 sequences are PRHDT and FYEKMQ (reference sequence). V lost 5 bases to trimming and J lost 7 bases, with 11 bases between them. This CDR3 reads CASSTPTGGELFF. The DNA for the CDR3 is TGTGCCAGCAGCACACCCACGGGCGGGGAGCTGTTTTTT. Supplemented by reference TRBV13 and TRBJ2-2, the full variable domain reads AAGVIQSPRHLIKEKRETATLKCYPIPRHDTVYWYQQGPGQDPQFLISFYEKMQSDKGSIPDRFSAQQFSDYHSELNMSSLELGDSALYFCASSTPTGGELFFGEGSRLTVL.

The chain carries TRBV4-1 and TRBJ1-2; TRBD1 might be the D (6 bases). V shed 3 bases and J shed 8 bases, with 19 bases lying between them. Germline assignment: CDR1 MGHRA and CDR2 YSYEKL. This CDR3 is built from 15 residues. The CDR3 DNA reads TGCGCCAGCAGCCATCCTTCCCCATCTACAGGGGGCTACACCTTC. Amino acid sequence: CASSHPSPSTGGYTF.